The T cell receptor beta chain under discussion was sequenced for a study of cytomegalovirus exposure and HLA in healthy donors. Study conclusions and caveats: Immune exposure information comprised only CMV serostatus. Association of a missense DCLRE1C variant with TCR beta V- and J-gene trimming was reported in a later analysis.

In regard to this clone: Its antigen is not identified.

The CDR3 is made up of 12 amino acids. CDR1 MDHEN and CDR2 SYDVKM come from the germline V gene. Trimming pared 7 bases from V and 16 bases from J, leaving 17 bases between. 13 Jbeta primers and 60 Vbeta primers were used for the PCR. Measured with immunoSEQ multiplex PCR; TCRdb has only the in-frame clones, and not every one. The data hold 80,000 to 100,000 clones, with 81% observed a single time. The receptor was derived from a middle-aged man in good health and CMV-seropositive. Sequencing was done on a sample of PBMCs. J is TRBJ1-6 and V is TRBV28; D is ambiguous. CDR3 protein: CASMGVEGRLHF. CDR3 nucleotides: TGTGCCAGCATGGGCGTGGAGGGCCGTCTCCACTTT.